Below, 5 T cell receptor beta chains from the same sample are listed, as sequenced in a study of spatial heterogeneity in lung cancer. Whole-study results and caveats: Counts of expanded intratumoral alpha and beta TCRs tracked tumor mutation counts.

Via MiXCR, TCRdb re-called the 5' RACE reads, giving one row per CDR3 protein. Here the sample spans around 20,000 distinct CDR3 sequences, roughly 5.8% being singletons. Their cognate antigens are unknown. Time point given: sample taken at primary tumor resection. Sequencing used lung tumor tissue, obtained at surgery. These receptors were collected from a female donor with early-stage non-small cell lung cancer.

This clonotype has a handful of counts. CDR3 in DNA: TGTGCCAGCAGTTTGCTACTCAGGGGCACTGAAGCTTTCTTT. This sequence encodes CASSLLLRGTEAFF. The gene calls are TRBV27 and TRBJ1-1; D possibly corresponds to TRBD1 (6 bases). The CDR3 length is 14 residues. Germline V gene data show CDR1 as MNHEY and CDR2 as SMNVEV (reference sequence). V lost 3 bases and J lost 4, with 12 bases in between.

There are many counts of this clonotype. This sequence joins TRBV20-1 and TRBJ1-5; D not certain. This CDR3 is built from 14 residues. The V end was cut by 0 bases, the J end by 6 bases, with 12 bases between. Germline V gene sequence: CDR1 DFQATT, CDR2 SNEGSKA (reference sequence). CDR3 DNA sequence: TGCAGTGCTAGAGAGCCGACGAACACTCAGCCCCAGCATTTT. This encodes CSAREPTNTQPQHF.

This chain links TRBV5-4 with TRBJ2-2, with TRBD2 matching 11 bases. Per the germline V gene, CDR1 is SGHNT and CDR2 is YYREEE (reference sequence). The CDR3 length is 18 residues. Trimming at V came to 0 bases and at J to 0 bases, leaving 4 bases not matched to a gene. CDR3 nucleotides: TGTGCCAGCAGCTTGGATCTAGCGGGAGGACCGAACACCGGGGAGCTGTTTTTT. Protein sequence: CASSLDLAGGPNTGELFF.

The V gene is TRBV10-3, the J gene TRBJ2-1; TRBD2 agrees at 9 bases. The V gene end was trimmed by 3 bases and the J gene end by 10 bases; junction bases not matched to a gene: 13. The CDR3 is 16 amino acids. The germline V gene has CDR1 ENHRY and CDR2 SYGVKD. CDR3 nucleotides: TGTGCCATCAGTGAAGGTACGGGCGGGAGGGCGGACGAGCAGTTCTTC. This encodes CAISEGTGGRADEQFF.

This clonotype was detected many times. The chain uses TRBV5-1 and TRBJ1-1, with D possibly being TRBD1 (5 bases). Looked up from germline, CDR1 is SGHRS and CDR2 is YFSETQ. Trimming cost V 3 bases and J 2 bases, with 8 bases left between them. CDR3 length: 13 residues. CDR3 sequence: CASSWGGNTEAFF. The DNA of the CDR3 is TGCGCCAGCAGCTGGGGGGGAAACACTGAAGCTTTCTTT.